This TCR beta chain was sequenced for a study of radiotherapy plus CTLA-4 blockade in lung cancer. Study observations and caveats: Tumor-origin TCR clones grew in blood after radiotherapy plus ipilimumab.

Those patients who had chemo-refractory metastatic non-small-cell lung cancer were given focal radiation along with CTLA-4 blockade through ipilimumab. Of note for this clone: Its target is not known.

Measured with immunoSEQ multiplex PCR; TCRdb has only the in-frame clones, and not every one. The data contain 50,000 to 65,000 clones, 70% to 85% of them singletons. J was trimmed by 10 bases and V by 5 bases; bases with no gene match: 15. The germline CDR1 and CDR2 sequences are SGHTA and FQGNSA. The CDR3 runs 16 residues. The specimen was peripheral blood, collected from a patient treated with radiotherapy plus ipilimumab. The chain joins TRBV7-2 to TRBJ2-1; TRBD2 aligns across 9 bases. This TCR came from a human donor with non-small cell lung cancer who had a partial response to radiotherapy plus ipilimumab. The CDR3 DNA sequence: TGTGCCAGCAGCCCCGGACTAGCGCGGACCCGGGGAGAGCAGTTCTTC. Its protein product is CASSPGLARTRGEQFF.